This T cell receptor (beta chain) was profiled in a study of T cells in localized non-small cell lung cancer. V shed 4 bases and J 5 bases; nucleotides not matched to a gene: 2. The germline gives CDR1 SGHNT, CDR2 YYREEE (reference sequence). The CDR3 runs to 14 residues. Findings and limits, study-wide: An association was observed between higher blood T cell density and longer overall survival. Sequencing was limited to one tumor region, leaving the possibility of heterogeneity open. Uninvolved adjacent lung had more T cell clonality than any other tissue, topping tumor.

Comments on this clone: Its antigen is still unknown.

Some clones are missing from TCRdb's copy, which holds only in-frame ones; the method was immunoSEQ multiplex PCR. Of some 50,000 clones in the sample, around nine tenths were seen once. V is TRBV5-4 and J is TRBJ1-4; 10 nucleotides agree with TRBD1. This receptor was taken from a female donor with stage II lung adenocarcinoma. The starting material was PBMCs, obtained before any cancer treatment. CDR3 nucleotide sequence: TGTGCCAGCAGCCTGGACAGGGGGAATGAAAAACTGTTTTTT. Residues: CASSLDRGNEKLFF. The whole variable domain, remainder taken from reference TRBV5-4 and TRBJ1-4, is ETGVTQSPTHLIKTRGQQVTLRCSSQSGHNTVSWYQQALGQGPQFIFQYYREEENGRGNFPPRFSGLQFPNYSSELNVNALELDDSALYLCASSLDRGNEKLFFGSGTQLSVL.